Listed here is a single TCR beta chain. The antigen is unknown. The sample belongs to a study of Ad26.COV2.S vaccination and SARS-CoV-2 variants. Findings of the study overall: It was found that vaccine and placebo recipients had similar non-spike TCR breadth.

The data were produced by immunoSEQ multiplex PCR, yet TCRdb's version contains in-frame clones alone and is incomplete. The sample gives about 350,000 clones, roughly nine tenths of which show up once; approximately 5.9% is in the top ten. V gave up 2 bases and J gave up 4 bases, with 19 bases separating them. The CDR3 is 16 amino acids. CDR1 SGDLS and CDR2 YYNGEE come from the germline V gene. Treatment denoted: 15 to 20 received Ad26.COV2.S at low or high dose, single or two shots; several received placebo; per-sample allocation not given. At day 63 after the first vaccine or placebo injection, samples were drawn.

This chain joins TRBV9 and TRBJ2-7; TRBD2 is a possible D gene (6 bases). This clonotype originated in a person aged 18-65 years who received the Ad26.COV2.S COVID-19 vaccine or a placebo. Here the sequenced sample was peripheral blood, taken in a trial of Ad26.COV2.S vaccine versus placebo. This CDR3 reads CASSVHPSPGGYEQYF. As DNA, the CDR3 is TGTGCCAGCAGCGTCCACCCGTCCCCAGGAGGGTACGAGCAGTACTTC.